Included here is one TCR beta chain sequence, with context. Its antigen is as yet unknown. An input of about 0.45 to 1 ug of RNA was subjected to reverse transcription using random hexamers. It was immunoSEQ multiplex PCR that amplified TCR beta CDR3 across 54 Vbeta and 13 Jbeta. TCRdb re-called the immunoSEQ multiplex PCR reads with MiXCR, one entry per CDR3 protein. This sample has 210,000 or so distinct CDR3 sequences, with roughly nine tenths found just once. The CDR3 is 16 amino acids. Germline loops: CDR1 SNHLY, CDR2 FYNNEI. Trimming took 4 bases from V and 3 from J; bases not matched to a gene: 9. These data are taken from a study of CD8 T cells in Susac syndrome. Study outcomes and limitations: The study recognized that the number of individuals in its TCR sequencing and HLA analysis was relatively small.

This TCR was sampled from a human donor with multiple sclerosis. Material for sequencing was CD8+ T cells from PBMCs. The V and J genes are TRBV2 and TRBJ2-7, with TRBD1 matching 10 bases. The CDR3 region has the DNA TGTGCCAGCAGTGGCGGACAGGGGGAGGGTATCTACGAGCAGTACTTC. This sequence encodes CASSGGQGEGIYEQYF.